Listed below are T cell receptor beta chains from one sample, sequenced in a study of shared clonotypes between healthy human individuals. Method: immunoSEQ multiplex PCR; TCRdb's copy keeps in-frame clones and lacks some. This repertoire shows about 2 million clones, over 85% found once; its top ten account for approximately 0.13%. The sequenced sample was naive CD4+ T cells sorted from blood. Every receptor here comes from a man aged 18 to 29 in good health. Each CDR3 is given with its conserved first and last residue. A D gene is named only where the DNA matches it firmly.

D gene	V gene	CDR3 length	J gene	CDR3 protein	CDR3 DNA
TRBD1	TRBV5-1	14	TRBJ1-6	CASSHGQENSPLHF	TGCGCCAGCAGCCACGGACAGGAAAATTCACCCCTCCACTTT
TRBD1	TRBV19	14	TRBJ2-1	CASTGQGGDNEQFF	TGTGCCAGTACAGGACAGGGGGGTGACAATGAGCAGTTCTTC
-	TRBV28	10	TRBJ2-2	CATQMRELFF	TGTGCCACCCAGATGCGGGAGCTGTTTTTT
TRBD1	TRBV27	16	TRBJ2-2	CASTIGGTGYTGELFF	TGTGCCAGCACCATTGGGGGGACAGGTTACACCGGGGAGCTGTTTTTT
TRBD2	TRBV7-2	14	TRBJ2-5	CASSLAQRGETQYF	TGTGCCAGCAGCTTAGCGCAGCGGGGAGAGACCCAGTACTTC
-	TRBV5-1	14	TRBJ1-2	CASSPPGQGSGYTF	TGCGCCAGCAGCCCACCGGGGCAGGGAAGTGGCTACACCTTC
-	TRBV6-5	13	TRBJ1-2	CASSLSGTVGYTF	TGTGCCAGCAGTCTCTCGGGAACAGTTGGCTACACCTTC
TRBD2	TRBV29-1	15	TRBJ2-1	CSAASRLAGGPEQFF	TGCAGCGCCGCCTCGAGACTAGCGGGAGGGCCGGAGCAGTTCTTC
TRBD1	TRBV27	12	TRBJ2-7	CASSKGQSEQYF	TGTGCCAGCAGCAAGGGACAGAGCGAGCAGTACTTC
-	TRBV2	15	TRBJ1-5	CATTLDGYSNQPQHF	TGTGCCACTACCTTGGACGGGTATAGCAATCAGCCCCAGCATTTT